Shown below are 14 T cell receptor beta chains from a single sample sequenced in a study of response to subunit inactivated influenza vaccine. TCRdb ran MiXCR on the RT-PCR reads and lists one entry per CDR3 protein. The table has roughly 670,000 distinct CDR3 sequences, around 15% seen once. The specimen was PBMCs from blood, collected 14 to 15 days before vaccination. These receptors all come from a man aged 45-60 years who received an inactivated influenza vaccine.

This clonotype was observed many times. This chain joins TRBV7-2 and TRBJ1-2; a possible D gene is TRBD1 (5 bases). V was shortened by 2 bases and J by 5 bases, with 6 bases between the two germline ends. This CDR3 region has 12 residues. From germline, CDR1 is SGHTA and CDR2 FQGNSA. DNA of the CDR3: TGTGCCAGCAGCTTACGGGGGTATGGCTACACCTTC. It yields the protein CASSLRGYGYTF.

The rearrangement links TRBV4-2 to TRBJ1-3; TRBD1 might be the D (5 bases). Trimming shortened V by 6 bases and J by 4 bases, and 16 bases separated the two germline ends. Germline values: CDR1 LGHNA, CDR2 YNFKEQ. CDR3 length: 15 amino acids. The CDR3: CASSQVGDGGNTIYF. The CDR3 nucleotides read TGTGCCAGCAGTCAGGTTGGGGACGGAGGAAACACCATATATTTT.

The V gene is TRBV20-1, the J gene TRBJ1-2, with D possibly matching TRBD1 (6 bases). This CDR3 has 14 amino acids. Trimming took off 5 bases at V and 7 bases at J, with 20 bases between the two ends. Germline CDR1 and CDR2: DFQATT and SNEGSKA (reference sequence). The CDR3 spells CSAARGGRGGGYTF. The CDR3 DNA reads TGCAGTGCTGCTCGGGGGGGGCGCGGAGGTGGCTACACCTTC.

This clonotype was seen at least ten times. V usage is TRBV29-1 and J usage is TRBJ1-5; D call uncertain. V lost 0 bases and J lost 4, with 7 bases in between. The CDR3 is made up of 13 amino acids. Germline CDR1 is SQVTM and CDR2 is ANQGSEA. The CDR3 loop is CSVEDVPNQPQHF. CDR3 nucleotides: TGCAGCGTTGAAGATGTTCCTAATCAGCCCCAGCATTTT.

This clonotype occurred a few times. J is TRBJ2-7 and V is TRBV7-8, with TRBD2 identical over 9 bases. The CDR3 consists of 13 residues. Germline CDR1 reads SGHVS; CDR2 reads FQNEAQ. Trimming cost V 3 bases and J 10 bases; bases outside gene matches: 7. CDR3 protein: CASSFGGRALQYF. The CDR3, as DNA: TGTGCCAGCAGCTTTGGCGGGAGGGCTCTCCAGTACTTC. The full variable domain, in which reference TRBV7-8 and TRBJ2-7 provide the parts outside the CDR3, is GAGVSQSPRYKVAKRGQDVALRCDPISGHVSLFWYQQALGQGPEFLTYFQNEAQLDKSGLPSDRFFAERPEGSVSTLKIQRTQQEDSAVYLCASSFGGRALQYFGPGTRLTVT.

The chain carries TRBV12-3 or TRBV12-4 and TRBJ2-1; D is unclear. There are 14 residues in the CDR3. The V end lost 7 bases, the J end lost 4 bases, and 14 bases lay between the germline ends. CDR3 bases: TGTGCCAGCAACCTCTCGACCCATTACAATGAGCAGTTCTTC. Its protein product is CASNLSTHYNEQFF.

This clonotype occurred many times. The rearrangement links TRBV9 to TRBJ2-4, with D uncertain. Looked up from germline, CDR1 is SGDLS and CDR2 is YYNGEE. This CDR3 has 15 amino acids. The germline V and J ends were trimmed by 0 bases and 0 bases, with 7 bases remaining between them. As DNA, the CDR3 is TGTGCCAGCAGCGTAGACGGAGTAGCCAAAAACATTCAGTACTTC. This sequence encodes CASSVDGVAKNIQYF.

This clonotype turned up a few times. V and J are TRBV6-1 and TRBJ2-2, with D possibly being TRBD2 (7 bases). The CDR3 is made up of 14 amino acids. V was shortened by 9 bases and J by 4 bases, with 15 bases between the two germline ends. The germline gives CDR1 MNHNS, CDR2 SASEGT. This chain's CDR3 is CASRRGGTTGELFF. The CDR3 nucleotides read TGTGCCAGTCGGAGGGGGGGAACCACCGGGGAGCTGTTTTTT.

The chain employs TRBV4-2 and TRBJ2-7, with D maybe TRBD1 (5 bases). The CDR3 runs 15 residues. V was cut by 1 base and J by 2 bases, with 12 bases left in between. Germline values: CDR1 LGHNA, CDR2 YNFKEQ. CDR3 in amino acids: CASSQVLADTYEQYF. CDR3 sequence (DNA): TGTGCCAGCAGCCAAGTCCTTGCGGACACCTACGAGCAGTACTTC.

The rearrangement links TRBV3-1 to TRBJ2-1; D is possibly TRBD2 (6 bases). V lost 2 bases to trimming and J lost 5 bases, with 13 bases between them. This CDR3 is built from 15 residues. Per the germline V gene, CDR1 is LGHDT and CDR2 is YNNKEL (reference sequence). CDR3 loop: CASSQWRGRHNEQFF. Here the CDR3 DNA reads TGTGCCAGCAGCCAATGGAGGGGTCGGCACAATGAGCAGTTCTTC.

This chain links TRBV4-3 with TRBJ2-1, with 16 bases identical to TRBD2. Per germline, CDR1 LGHNA and CDR2 YSLEER. The CDR3 has 17 residues. Unmatched junction bases numbered 7, after V lost 4 bases and J lost 7 bases. CDR3 protein: CASSRGTSGGAGNEQFF. In DNA form, the CDR3 reads TGCGCCAGCAGCCGAGGGACTAGCGGGGGGGCGGGGAATGAGCAGTTCTTC.

There are a few counts of this clonotype. The rearrangement joins TRBV27 to TRBJ2-4, with 11 bases matching TRBD1. The CDR3 is 16 residues long. CDR1 is MNHEY, CDR2 SMNVEV, per germline (reference sequence). Trimming took 5 bases from V and 9 from J; bases not matched to a gene: 12. In nucleotides, the CDR3 is TGTGCCAGCAGTGGGGACAGGGGGGCCGGGGGGAGCATTCAGTACTTC. Translating it yields CASSGDRGAGGSIQYF.

The chain links TRBV19 to TRBJ1-1; the D is unclear. The germline V and J ends were trimmed by 1 base and 0 bases, with 9 bases remaining between them. The CDR3 is 15 amino acids. Germline values: CDR1 LNHDA, CDR2 SQIVND (reference sequence). CDR3 bases: TGTGCCAGTAGTATAGGTCGGATGATGAACACTGAAGCTTTCTTT. The encoded protein is CASSIGRMMNTEAFF.

CDR3 in DNA: TGTGCCAGCAGCCCGACAGGGTTTGGTGAAAAACTGTTTTTT. It specifies CASSPTGFGEKLFF. The chain carries TRBV7-9 and TRBJ1-4; 7 nucleotides match TRBD1. The CDR3 loop spans 14 amino acids. With 5 bases clipped from V and 7 bases from J, the junction kept 7 bases outside the gene matches. CDR1 SEHNR and CDR2 FQNEAQ come from the germline V gene (reference sequence).